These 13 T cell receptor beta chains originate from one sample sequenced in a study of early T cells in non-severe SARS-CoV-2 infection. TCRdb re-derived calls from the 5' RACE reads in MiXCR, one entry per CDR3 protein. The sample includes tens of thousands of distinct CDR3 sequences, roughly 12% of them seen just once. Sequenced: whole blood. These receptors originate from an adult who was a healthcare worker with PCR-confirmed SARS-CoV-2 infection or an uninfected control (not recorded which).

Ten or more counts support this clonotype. The CDR3 spells CASSLQGGQDEQYF. In DNA, the CDR3 is TGTGCCAGCAGCTTACAAGGGGGCCAGGACGAGCAGTACTTC. This chain joins TRBV11-2 and TRBJ2-7; 7 nucleotides align to TRBD1. Germline lookup yields CDR1 SGHAT and CDR2 FQNNGV. The CDR3 contains 14 residues. The V segment lost 2 bases and the J segment 5 bases; nucleotides outside the gene matches: 6.

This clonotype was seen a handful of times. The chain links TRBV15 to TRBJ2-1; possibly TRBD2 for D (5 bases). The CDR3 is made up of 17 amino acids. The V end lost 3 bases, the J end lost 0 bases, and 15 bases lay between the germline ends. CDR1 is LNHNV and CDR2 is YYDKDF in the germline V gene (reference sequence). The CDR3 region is CATSRRTASSSYNEQFF. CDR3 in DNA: TGTGCCACCAGCAGGAGGACTGCTTCTAGCTCCTACAATGAGCAGTTCTTC.

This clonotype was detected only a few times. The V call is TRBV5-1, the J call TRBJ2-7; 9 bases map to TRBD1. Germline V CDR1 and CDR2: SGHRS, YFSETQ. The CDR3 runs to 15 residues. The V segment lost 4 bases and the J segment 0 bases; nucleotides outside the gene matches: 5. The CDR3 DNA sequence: TGCGCCAGCAGCCCGGGACAGGGCACCTCCTACGAGCAGTACTTC. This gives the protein CASSPGQGTSYEQYF.

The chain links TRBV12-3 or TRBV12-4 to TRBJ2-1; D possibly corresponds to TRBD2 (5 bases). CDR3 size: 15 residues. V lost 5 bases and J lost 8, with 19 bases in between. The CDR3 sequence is CASSLGLVRGDEQFF. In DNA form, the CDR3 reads TGTGCCAGCAGTCTAGGACTCGTGCGAGGCGATGAGCAGTTCTTC.

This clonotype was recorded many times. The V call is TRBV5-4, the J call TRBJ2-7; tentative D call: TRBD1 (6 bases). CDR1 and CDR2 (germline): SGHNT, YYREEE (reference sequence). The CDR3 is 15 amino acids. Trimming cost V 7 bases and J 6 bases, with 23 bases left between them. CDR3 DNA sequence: TGTGCCAGCTCCAACGACAGGTCACGGACCTCCGAGCAGTACTTC. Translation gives CASSNDRSRTSEQYF.

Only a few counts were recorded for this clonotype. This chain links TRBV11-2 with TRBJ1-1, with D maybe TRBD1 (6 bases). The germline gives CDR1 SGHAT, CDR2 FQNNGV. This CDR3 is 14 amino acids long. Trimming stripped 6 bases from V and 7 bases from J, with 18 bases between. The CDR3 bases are TGTGCCAGCAGACGAAATCTGGGGGCCGTTGAAGCTTTCTTT. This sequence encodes CASRRNLGAVEAFF. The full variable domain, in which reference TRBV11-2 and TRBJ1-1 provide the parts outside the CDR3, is EAGVAQSPRYKIIEKRQSVAFWCNPISGHATLYWYQQILGQGPKLLIQFQNNGVVDDSQLPKDRFSAERLKGVDSTLKIQPAKLEDSAVYLCASRRNLGAVEAFFGQGTRLTVV.

Written as DNA, the CDR3 is TGTGCCAGCACTCCGAGGAGCGGTAGCGGGAGTTATGAGCAGTTCTTC. The encoded protein is CASTPRSGSGSYEQFF. V and J are TRBV6-2 or TRBV6-3 and TRBJ2-1; 9 bases are a match to TRBD2. Germline V CDR1 and CDR2: MNHEY, SVGEGT. This CDR3 is built from 16 residues. With 7 bases clipped from V and 8 bases from J, the junction kept 15 bases outside the gene matches.

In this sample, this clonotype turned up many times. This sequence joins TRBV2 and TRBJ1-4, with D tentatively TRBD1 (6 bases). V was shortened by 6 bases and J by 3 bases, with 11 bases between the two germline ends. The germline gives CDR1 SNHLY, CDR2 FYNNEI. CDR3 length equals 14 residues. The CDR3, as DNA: TGTGCCAGCAGCCGGGACACGGCTAATGAAAAACTGTTTTTT. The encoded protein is CASSRDTANEKLFF.

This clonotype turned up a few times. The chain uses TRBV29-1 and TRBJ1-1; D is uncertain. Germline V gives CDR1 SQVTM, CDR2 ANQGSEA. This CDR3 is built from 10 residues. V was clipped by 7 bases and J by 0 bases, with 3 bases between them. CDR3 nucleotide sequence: TGCAGCGGCTTGAACACTGAAGCTTTCTTT. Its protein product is CSGLNTEAFF.

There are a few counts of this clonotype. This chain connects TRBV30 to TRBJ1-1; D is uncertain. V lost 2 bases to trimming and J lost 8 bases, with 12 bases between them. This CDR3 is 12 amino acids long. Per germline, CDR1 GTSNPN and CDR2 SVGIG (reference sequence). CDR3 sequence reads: CAWSHPPPEAFF. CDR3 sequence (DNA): TGTGCCTGGAGTCATCCCCCGCCGGAAGCTTTCTTT. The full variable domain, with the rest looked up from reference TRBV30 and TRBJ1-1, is SQTIHQWPATLVQPVGSPLSLECTVEGTSNPNLYWYRQAAGRGLQLLFYSVGIGQISSEVPQNLSASRPQDRQFILSSKKLLLSDSGFYLCAWSHPPPEAFFGQGTRLTVV.

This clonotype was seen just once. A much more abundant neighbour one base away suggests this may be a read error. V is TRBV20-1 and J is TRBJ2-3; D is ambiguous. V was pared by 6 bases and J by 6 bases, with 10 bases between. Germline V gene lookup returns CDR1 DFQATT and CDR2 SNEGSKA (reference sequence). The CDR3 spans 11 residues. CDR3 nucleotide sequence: TGCAGTGCCGCCATTCAGGATACGCAGTATTTT. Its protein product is CSAAIQDTQYF.

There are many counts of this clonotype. CDR3 sequence (DNA): TGCAGCGTTGAGGGACTAGCGGGAAGGGTTGACGAGCAGTTCTTC. Its translation: CSVEGLAGRVDEQFF. The J gene is TRBJ2-1, the V gene TRBV29-1; 13 nucleotides align to TRBD2. CDR1 is SQVTM, CDR2 ANQGSEA, per germline. Losses at the gene ends were 3 bases for V and 10 bases for J; bases not matched to a gene: 9. The CDR3 runs 15 residues.

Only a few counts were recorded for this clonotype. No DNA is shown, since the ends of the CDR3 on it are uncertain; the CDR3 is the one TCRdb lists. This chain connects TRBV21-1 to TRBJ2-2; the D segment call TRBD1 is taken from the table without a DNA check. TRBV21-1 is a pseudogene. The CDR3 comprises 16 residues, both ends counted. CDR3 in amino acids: CASSKGWGGTPGSCFF.